This T cell receptor beta chain came from a study of blood T cell repertoires in COVID-19. Background on the study: Researchers got acute and convalescent COVID-19 samples from the United States, Italy and Spain. PBMCs, B-cell-depleted T cells, or T cells were the source of the cDNA or gDNA that made up the material.

Source study methods: How many nucleated cells were present was estimated from reference gene primer amplification. Sequencing used immunoSEQ multiplex PCR; TCRdb keeps in-frame clones, though not all of them. That table gives V, J and clone size, and the DNA gave D and trimming. Of 100,000 to 150,000 clones listed, about 85% were seen once; the top ten hold more than 6.5%. The CDR3 runs to 14 residues. Between the trimmed V and J ends, which lost 5 bases and 2 bases, there was a span of 10 bases. Looked up from germline, CDR1 is MDHEN and CDR2 is SYDVKM. Material: peripheral blood. This receptor was obtained from an elderly man with active or convalescent COVID-19. J is TRBJ1-3 and V is TRBV28; D is unresolved. In DNA, the CDR3 is TGTGCCAGCAGTAAACCGGGGACTGGAAACACCATATATTTT. Translating it yields CASSKPGTGNTIYF.